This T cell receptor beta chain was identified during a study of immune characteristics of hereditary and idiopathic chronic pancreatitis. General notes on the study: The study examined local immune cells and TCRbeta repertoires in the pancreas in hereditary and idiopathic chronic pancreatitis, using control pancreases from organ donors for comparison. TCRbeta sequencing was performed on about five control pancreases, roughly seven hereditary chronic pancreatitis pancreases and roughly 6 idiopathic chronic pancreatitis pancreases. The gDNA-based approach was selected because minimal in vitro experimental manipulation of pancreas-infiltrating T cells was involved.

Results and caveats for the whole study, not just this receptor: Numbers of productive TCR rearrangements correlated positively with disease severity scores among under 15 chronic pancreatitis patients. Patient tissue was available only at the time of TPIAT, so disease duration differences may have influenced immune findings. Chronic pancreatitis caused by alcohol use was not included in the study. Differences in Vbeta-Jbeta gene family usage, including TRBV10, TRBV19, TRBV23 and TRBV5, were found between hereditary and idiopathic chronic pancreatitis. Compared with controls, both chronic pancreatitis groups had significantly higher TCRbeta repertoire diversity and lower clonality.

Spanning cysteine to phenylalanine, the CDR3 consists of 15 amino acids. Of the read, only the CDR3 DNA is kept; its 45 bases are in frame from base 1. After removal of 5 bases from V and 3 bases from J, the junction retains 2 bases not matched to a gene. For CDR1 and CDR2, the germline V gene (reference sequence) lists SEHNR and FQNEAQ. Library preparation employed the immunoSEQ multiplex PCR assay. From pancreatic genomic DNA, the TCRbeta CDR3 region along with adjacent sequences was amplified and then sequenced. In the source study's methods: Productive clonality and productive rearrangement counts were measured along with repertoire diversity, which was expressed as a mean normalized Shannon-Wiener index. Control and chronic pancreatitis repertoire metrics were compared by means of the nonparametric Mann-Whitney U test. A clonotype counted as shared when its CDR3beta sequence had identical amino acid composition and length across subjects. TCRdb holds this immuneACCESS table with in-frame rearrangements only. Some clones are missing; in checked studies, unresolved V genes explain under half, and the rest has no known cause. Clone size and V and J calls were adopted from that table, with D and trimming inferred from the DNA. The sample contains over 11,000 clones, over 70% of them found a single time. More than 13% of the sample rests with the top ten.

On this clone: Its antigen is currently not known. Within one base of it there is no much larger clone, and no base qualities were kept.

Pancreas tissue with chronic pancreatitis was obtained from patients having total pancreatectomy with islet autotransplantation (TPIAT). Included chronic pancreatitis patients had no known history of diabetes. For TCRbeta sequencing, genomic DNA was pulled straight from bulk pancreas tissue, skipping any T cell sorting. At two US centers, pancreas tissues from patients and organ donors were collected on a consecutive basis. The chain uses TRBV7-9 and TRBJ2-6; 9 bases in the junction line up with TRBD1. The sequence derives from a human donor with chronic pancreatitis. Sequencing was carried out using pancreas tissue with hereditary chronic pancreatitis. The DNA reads TGTGCCAGCAGCAAGGGACAGGGTGGGGCCAACGTCCTGACTTTC. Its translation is CASSKGQGGANVLTF. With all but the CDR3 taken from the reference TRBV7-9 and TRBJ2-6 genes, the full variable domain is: DTGVSQNPRHKITKRGQNVTFRCDPISEHNRLYWYRQTLGQGPEFLTYFQNEAQLEKSRLLSDRFSAERPKGSFSTLEIQRTEQGDSAMYLCASSKGQGGANVLTFGAGSRLTVL.